A selection of T cell receptor beta chains follows, all from one sample in a study of cytomegalovirus exposure and HLA in healthy donors. The repertoire was sequenced with immunoSEQ multiplex PCR; TCRdb's copy has only in-frame clones and lacks some. The table has approximately 220,000 clones, less than 85% seen once; the top ten hold about 0.2%. The source material was PBMCs. These TCRs come from a girl between 2 and 10 years old in good health and CMV-seronegative. Each CDR3 is given with its conserved first and last residue. The order of the fields is V gene, J gene, D gene, clone size, CDR3 protein, CDR3 DNA. The D gene is left open where the match is weak. Size is omitted from some rows. Given values are once, few, many or a class for expanded clones.

>TRBV7-2|TRBJ2-2|TRBD2|-
CASSPGGRGAATGELFF
TGTGCCAGCAGCCCAGGAGGGCGGGGGGCCGCCACCGGGGAGCTGTTTTTT
>TRBV5-4|TRBJ2-1|-|-
CASSPDYIPYNEQFF
TGTGCCAGCAGCCCGGACTACATACCCTACAATGAGCAGTTCTTC
>TRBV29-1|TRBJ1-2|-|-
CSVGQGKSNYGYTF
TGCAGCGTTGGGCAGGGGAAATCTAACTATGGCTACACCTTC
>TRBV4-2|TRBJ2-7|-|-
CASSQDSSYEQYF
TGTGCCAGCAGCCAAGACAGCTCCTACGAGCAGTACTTC
>TRBV4-1|TRBJ2-1|-|-
CASSQEAGRGYNEQFF
TGCGCCAGCAGCCAAGAAGCCGGCAGGGGCTACAATGAGCAGTTCTTC
>TRBV5-1|TRBJ1-1|TRBD1|-
CASSRGTGDKAFF
TGCGCCAGCAGCAGGGGGACAGGAGATAAAGCTTTCTTT
>TRBV19|TRBJ1-5|-|-
CASSIGSLSNQPQHF
TGTGCCAGTAGTATTGGCAGTCTTTCGAATCAGCCCCAGCATTTT
>TRBV7-9|TRBJ2-7|TRBD1|-
CASSLIGGSMSYEQYF
TGTGCCAGCAGCTTGATAGGGGGCTCTATGAGTTACGAGCAGTACTTC
>TRBV7-9|TRBJ2-5|-|-
CASSLGQAVKETQYF
TGTGCCAGCAGCTTAGGACAGGCGGTAAAAGAGACCCAGTACTTC
>TRBV30|TRBJ2-7|-|-
CAWSARGPYEQYF
TGTGCCTGGAGTGCCCGAGGGCCCTACGAGCAGTACTTC
>TRBV11-2|TRBJ2-3|-|-
CASSSGPRDEQYF
TGTGCCAGCAGCTCCGGACCCAGGGATGAACAGTATTTT
>TRBV7-9|TRBJ2-1|-|-
CASSPPGEQFF
TGTGCCAGCAGCCCCCCGGGGGAGCAGTTCTTC
>TRBV19|TRBJ2-7|TRBD1|-
CASSIVRQGKNEQYF
TGTGCCAGTAGTATAGTACGACAGGGCAAAAACGAGCAGTACTTC
>TRBV13|TRBJ2-5|-|-
CASSLAGETQYF
TGTGCCAGCAGCTTGGCGGGGGAGACCCAGTACTTC
>TRBV27|TRBJ2-3|-|-
CATRTLPPDTQYF
TGTGCCACCCGTACTCTACCTCCAGATACGCAGTATTTT
>TRBV6-5|TRBJ1-1|-|-
CASSYFNLGRVAEAFF
TGTGCCAGCAGTTACTTCAATCTGGGCAGGGTGGCTGAAGCTTTCTTT
>TRBV19|TRBJ2-3|-|-
CASRSDNSDTQYF
TGTGCCAGTAGATCAGACAACTCAGATACGCAGTATTTT
>TRBV5-1|TRBJ2-7|-|-
CASSLDYTYEQYF
TGCGCCAGCAGCCTTGACTACACCTACGAGCAGTACTTC
>TRBV19|TRBJ2-3|-|-
CASSIERLTDTQYF
TGTGCCAGTAGTATTGAGAGACTCACAGATACGCAGTATTTT
>TRBV9|TRBJ2-1|-|once
CASSVSSLVNEQFF
TGTGCCAGCAGCGTTAGCTCCCTAGTTAATGAGCAGTTCTTC
>TRBV19|TRBJ2-7|TRBD1|-
CASSMGTGVPYEQYF
TGTGCCAGTAGTATGGGGACAGGGGTTCCCTACGAGCAGTACTTC
>TRBV6-1|TRBJ2-3|TRBD2|-
CASSEVAERGRTDTQYF
TGTGCCAGCAGTGAAGTAGCCGAGCGGGGCCGAACAGATACGCAGTATTTT
>TRBV5-6|TRBJ1-6|TRBD1|-
CASSATKFTGQSNSPLHF
TGTGCCAGCAGCGCAACAAAATTCACGGGACAGAGTAATTCACCCCTCCACTTT
>TRBV10-3|TRBJ2-3|TRBD2|few
CATCPGGGITDTQYF
TGTGCCACCTGCCCCGGGGGGGGAATCACAGATACGCAGTATTTT
>TRBV6-1|TRBJ1-2|TRBD1|-
CASRDRVAHGYTF
TGTGCCAGCAGGGACAGGGTAGCCCATGGCTACACCTTC
>TRBV19|TRBJ2-7|-|-
CASSVIPGAYEQYF
TGTGCCAGTAGTGTCATACCCGGGGCCTACGAGCAGTACTTC
>TRBV9|TRBJ2-5|TRBD1|-
CASSVVETGLETQYF
TGTGCCAGCAGCGTAGTTGAGACAGGGCTCGAGACCCAGTACTTC
>TRBV6-5|TRBJ1-3|TRBD1|once
CASSSTGEFGGTIYF
TGTGCCAGCAGTTCGACAGGGGAGTTCGGGGGCACCATATATTTT
>TRBV2|TRBJ1-1|TRBD1|-
CASSRTGAVTEAFF
TGTGCCAGCAGCCGAACAGGGGCAGTCACTGAAGCTTTCTTT
>TRBV6-1|TRBJ2-5|TRBD2|-
CASSTGLAGQETQYF
TGTGCCAGCAGCACGGGCCTAGCGGGTCAAGAGACCCAGTACTTC
>TRBV2|TRBJ2-7|-|-
CASSVQGTYEQYF
TGTGCCAGCAGTGTTCAGGGGACCTACGAGCAGTACTTC
>TRBV4-1|TRBJ2-5|TRBD2|-
CASSQESGGKTQYF
TGCGCCAGCAGCCAAGAAAGCGGGGGTAAGACCCAGTACTTC
>TRBV5-4|TRBJ1-1|TRBD1|-
CASSLEAGGMNTEAFF
TGTGCCAGCAGCTTGGAGGCAGGGGGCATGAACACTGAAGCTTTCTTT
>TRBV6-6|TRBJ2-1|-|-
CASSYSMEGASKFF
TGTGCCAGCAGTTACTCGATGGAGGGGGCGAGTAAGTTCTTC
>TRBV5-1|TRBJ2-3|TRBD2|-
CASSSTSGTDTQYF
TGCGCCAGCAGCTCGACTAGCGGGACAGATACGCAGTATTTT
>TRBV6-1|TRBJ2-3|TRBD1|few
CASRRATGAEDTQYF
TGTGCCAGCAGGAGGGCGACAGGGGCGGAGGATACGCAGTATTTT
>TRBV6-4|TRBJ2-1|-|-
CASSDSRTFGSYNEQFF
TGTGCCAGCAGTGACTCGAGGACATTCGGCTCCTACAATGAGCAGTTCTTC
>TRBV7-9|TRBJ2-7|TRBD1|-
CASSDPDRDEQYF
TGTGCCAGCAGCGACCCGGACAGGGACGAGCAGTACTTC
>TRBV5-4|TRBJ2-1|TRBD2|-
CASSFGTTYNEQFF
TGTGCCAGCAGCTTCGGGACTACATACAATGAGCAGTTCTTC
>TRBV6-5|TRBJ2-5|TRBD1|-
CASSYSPGTGETQYF
TGTGCCAGCAGTTACTCTCCCGGGACAGGAGAGACCCAGTACTTC
>TRBV18|TRBJ1-1|TRBD1|-
CASSPHQGAAEAFF
TGTGCCAGCTCACCACACCAGGGGGCGGCTGAAGCTTTCTTT
>TRBV6-1|TRBJ2-7|TRBD2|-
CASRGTSGSYEQYF
TGTGCCAGCAGGGGGACTAGCGGGAGCTACGAGCAGTACTTC
>TRBV5-4|TRBJ2-7|TRBD2|few
CASSFLAASYEQYF
TGTGCCAGCAGCTTCCTAGCGGCCTCCTACGAGCAGTACTTC
>TRBV19|TRBJ1-2|TRBD1|-
CASSSFGADRGPHGYTF
TGTGCCAGTAGTTCCTTTGGGGCTGACAGGGGGCCGCATGGCTACACCTTC
>TRBV7-2|TRBJ1-2|TRBD1|-
CASSSGGRGDYGYTF
TGTGCCAGCAGCTCCGGTGGCAGGGGGGACTATGGCTACACCTTC
>TRBV29-1|TRBJ2-7|-|-
CSVGIRGRGYEQYF
TGCAGCGTCGGTATCAGGGGCCGAGGCTACGAGCAGTACTTC
>TRBV2|TRBJ2-7|-|-
CASSTAYEQYF
TGTGCCAGCAGTACGGCCTACGAGCAGTACTTC
>TRBV7-9|TRBJ2-7|-|-
CSSSRVSSYEQYF
TGTTCCAGCAGCCGAGTGAGCTCCTACGAGCAGTACTTC
>TRBV10-2|TRBJ1-2|-|-
CASRGPDVVIGYTF
TGCGCCAGCAGGGGGCCGGACGTGGTGATAGGCTACACCTTC
>TRBV4-1|TRBJ2-7|-|-
CASSQGASYEQYF
TGCGCCAGCAGCCAAGGGGCTTCCTACGAGCAGTACTTC
>TRBV6-5|TRBJ2-2|TRBD2|-
CASSYSSGASTGELFF
TGTGCCAGCAGTTACTCTAGCGGGGCCTCCACCGGGGAGCTGTTTTTT
>TRBV6-1|TRBJ2-3|TRBD2|-
CASSENPLADLSTDTQYF
TGTGCCAGCAGTGAGAACCCCCTAGCGGACCTTAGCACAGATACGCAGTATTTT
>TRBV4-2|TRBJ2-3|-|-
CASSQRRDTQYF
TGTGCCAGCAGCCAACGTAGAGATACGCAGTATTTT